There are many counts of the clone carrying this T cell receptor (beta chain). Its antigen is currently unknown. The entry originates in a study of identical twins. TCRdb re-derived calls from the 5' RACE reads in MiXCR, one entry per CDR3 protein. The sample carries about 900,000 distinct CDR3 sequences, 10% to 15% recorded once. Points from the study as a whole: Within monozygotic twins, out-of-frame TCR alpha sharing was underestimated by the models.

The CDR3 length is 13 residues. Trimming left V 4 bases short and J 1 base short, with 10 bases between. CDR1 is SQVTM and CDR2 is ANQGSEA in the germline V gene. These data also formed part of another study, on yellow fever vaccine responses in identical twins.

The chain links TRBV29-1 to TRBJ1-1; TRBD1 is a possible D gene (5 bases). The specimen was PBMCs. This sequence originates from a woman under 30 in good health. The CDR3 here is CSVVPQGNTEAFF. The CDR3 DNA sequence: TGCAGCGTTGTACCGCAGGGGAACACTGAAGCTTTCTTT.